Listed here are 6 T cell receptor beta chains from one sample, sequenced in a study of T cell responses to AZD1222 COVID-19 vaccine. Sequencing was performed with immunoSEQ multiplex PCR; in TCRdb, only in-frame clones are kept and a portion is missing. Of some 170,000 clones in the sample, around nine tenths were seen once. The source material was peripheral blood, sampled 28 days after the second AZD1222 dose. These receptors all come from an adult who received the AZD1222 COVID-19 vaccine.

V usage is TRBV12-3 or TRBV12-4 and J usage is TRBJ1-2; D is uncertain. This CDR3 is 13 amino acids long. Between the trimmed V and J ends, which lost 1 base and 8 bases, there was a span of 11 bases. In nucleotides, the CDR3 is TGTGCCAGCAGTTTAGGGCGAGGGAAAGGCTACACCTTC. Translation: CASSLGRGKGYTF.

The chain combines TRBV28 with TRBJ1-2; 7 positions match TRBD1. The CDR3 totals 14 residues. V shed 5 bases and J 5 bases; nucleotides not matched to a gene: 8. Germline V gene data show CDR1 as MDHEN and CDR2 as SYDVKM. CDR3 coding DNA: TGTGCCAGCAGTGCCAGCGGACAGGTTTATGGCTACACCTTC. It codes for CASSASGQVYGYTF.

The chain employs TRBV10-3 and TRBJ2-7; the match to TRBD2 covers 9 bases. The ends lost 6 bases at V and 6 bases at J; junction bases unmatched: 6. This CDR3 is 13 amino acids long. CDR1 ENHRY and CDR2 SYGVKD come from the germline V gene. CDR3 nucleotide sequence: TGTGCCATCAGCCTGGGTAGCGGGGGCGAGCAGTACTTC. This translates into CAISLGSGGEQYF.

The chain uses TRBV28 and TRBJ1-2; D unclear. V shed 3 bases and J shed 6 bases, with 5 bases lying between them. The CDR3 length is 11 residues. Germline-derived CDR1 and CDR2 are MDHEN and SYDVKM. The CDR3 loop reads CASSFMDGYTF. CDR3 nucleotide sequence: TGTGCCAGCAGTTTTATGGATGGCTACACCTTC.

The chain links TRBV7-6 to TRBJ1-3, with D hard to call. CDR3 length equals 12 residues. Germline CDR1 reads SGHVS; CDR2 reads FNYEAQ. Trimming shortened V by 6 bases and J by 0 bases, and 3 bases separated the two germline ends. Written as DNA, the CDR3 is TGTGCCAGCAGTTTCTCTGGAAACACCATATATTTT. This gives the protein CASSFSGNTIYF. The full variable domain, its missing parts supplied by reference TRBV7-6 and TRBJ1-3, is GAGVSQSPRYKVTKRGQDVALRCDPISGHVSLYWYRQALGQGPEFLTYFNYEAQQDKSGLPNDRFSAERPEGSISTLTIQRTEQRDSAMYRCASSFSGNTIYFGEGSWLTVV.

V is TRBV10-3 and J is TRBJ1-2; no clear D. Germline CDR1 reads ENHRY; CDR2 reads SYGVKD. Trimming shortened V by 3 bases and J by 8 bases, and 13 bases separated the two germline ends. CDR3 length: 13 residues. CDR3: CAISEVPEGGYTF. The DNA of the CDR3 is TGTGCCATCAGTGAAGTCCCCGAAGGCGGCTACACCTTC.